This T cell receptor (beta chain) derives from a study of TIL therapy for anti-PD-1-resistant metastatic lung cancer. Looking at the study overall: Tumors were harvested before any PD-1/PD-L1 blockade. Half of patients were current or former smokers. Median tumor PD-L1 proportion score was roughly 5.4%.

Study-wide results and limits: This highly selected cohort may not generalize to typical lung cancer patients.

The CDR3 loop spans 17 amino acids. V gave up 4 bases and J gave up 3 bases, with 22 bases separating them. Per germline, CDR1 LNHDA and CDR2 SQIVND (reference sequence). Sequencing used immunoSEQ v3. Produced via immunoSEQ multiplex PCR; TCRdb's table is partial and in-frame only. Of 16,000 or so clones in the sample, around 70% were seen once. Time point defined: pre-treatment sample, taken before nivolumab and TIL therapy. Concerning this clone: The antigen is unknown.

This rearrangement joins TRBV19 to TRBJ2-7; D gene unclear. The sequencing used blood, collected at baseline. The receptor comes from a person between 30 and 79 years old with non-small cell lung cancer. In nucleotides, the CDR3 is TGTGCCAGTAGTAACGGCCCAGAGAAGGGCGAAAACTACGAGCAGTACTTC. Amino acid sequence: CASSNGPEKGENYEQYF.